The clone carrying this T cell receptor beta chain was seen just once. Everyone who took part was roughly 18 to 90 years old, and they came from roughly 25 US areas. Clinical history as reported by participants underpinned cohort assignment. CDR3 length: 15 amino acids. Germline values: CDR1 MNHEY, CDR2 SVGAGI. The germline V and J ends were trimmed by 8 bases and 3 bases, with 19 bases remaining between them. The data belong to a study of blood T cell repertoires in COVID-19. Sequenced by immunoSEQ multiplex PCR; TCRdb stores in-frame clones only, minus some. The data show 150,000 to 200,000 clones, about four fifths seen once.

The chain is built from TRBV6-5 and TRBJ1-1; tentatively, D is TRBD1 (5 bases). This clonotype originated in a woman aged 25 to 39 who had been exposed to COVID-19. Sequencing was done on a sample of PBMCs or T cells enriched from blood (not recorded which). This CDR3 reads CASGLRGGGDTEAFF. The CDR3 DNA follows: TGTGCCAGCGGTTTGAGGGGAGGCGGTGACACTGAAGCTTTCTTT.